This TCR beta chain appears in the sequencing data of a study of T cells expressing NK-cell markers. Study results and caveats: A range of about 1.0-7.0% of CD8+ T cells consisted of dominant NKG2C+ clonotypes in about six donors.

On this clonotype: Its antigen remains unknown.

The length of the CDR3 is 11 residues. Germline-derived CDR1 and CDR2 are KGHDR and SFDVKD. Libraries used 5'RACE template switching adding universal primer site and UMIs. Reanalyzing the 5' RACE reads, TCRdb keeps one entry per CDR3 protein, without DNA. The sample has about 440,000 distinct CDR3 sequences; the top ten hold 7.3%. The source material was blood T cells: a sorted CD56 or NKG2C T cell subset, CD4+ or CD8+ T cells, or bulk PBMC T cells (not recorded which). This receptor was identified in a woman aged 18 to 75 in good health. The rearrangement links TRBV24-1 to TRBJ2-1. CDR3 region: CATSLNNEQFF.